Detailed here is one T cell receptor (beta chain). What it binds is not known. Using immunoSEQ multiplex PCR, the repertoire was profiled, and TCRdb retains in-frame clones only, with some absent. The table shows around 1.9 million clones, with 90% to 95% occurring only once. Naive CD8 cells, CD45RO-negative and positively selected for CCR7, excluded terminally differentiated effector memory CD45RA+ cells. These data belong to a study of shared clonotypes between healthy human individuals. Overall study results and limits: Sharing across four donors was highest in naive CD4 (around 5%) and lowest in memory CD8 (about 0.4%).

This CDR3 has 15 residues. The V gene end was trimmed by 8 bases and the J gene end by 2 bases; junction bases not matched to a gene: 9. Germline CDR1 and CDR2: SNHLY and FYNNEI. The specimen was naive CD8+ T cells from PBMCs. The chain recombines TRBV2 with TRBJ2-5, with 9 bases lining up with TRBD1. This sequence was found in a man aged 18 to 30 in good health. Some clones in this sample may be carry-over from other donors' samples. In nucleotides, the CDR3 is TGTGCCAGCGGACTGGACAGGGGATTACAAGAGACCCAGTACTTC. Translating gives CASGLDRGLQETQYF.